The text below deals with one T cell receptor beta chain. This clonotype was found many times. This clone's antigen is unknown. No quality values exist for individual bases; no much larger clone is one base distant. This specimen belongs to a study of human T cells and chemical hapten exposure listed by TCRdb under 2021. Context from the whole study: For sensitization, 2% DPC in acetone was applied to an approximately 2 cm by approximately 2 cm area of upper inner arm skin. Throughout the roughly 25-week study period, patients were also given weekly therapeutic DPC doses on the scalp. Patch testing was performed on the upper back with Finn chambers containing 0.01% DPC, and the patch tests were scored after 6 days according to International Contact Dermatitis Research Group standards. The mostly female patient cohort included alopecia areata with under or over 50% scalp involvement, alopecia totalis and alopecia universalis. The libraries were sequenced as a pool, and the TCR yield per sample differed mostly because of small variations in library volumes within the pool. In alopecia patients, the study followed how the peripheral blood TCR repertoire changed in vivo over primary and secondary sensitization to diphenylcyclopropenone (DPC), a hapten. Patient blood was sampled pre-sensitization (week 0) and at 2, 6 and about 24 weeks after DPC sensitization. Around 30 alopecia patients provided blood for TCR sequencing at one to four time points (pre-sensitization, 2, 6 and 24 weeks). For every blood RNA sample, sequencing covered both the TCR alpha and TCR beta chains. What the research found in general, with its limitations: Expanded TCRs formed significantly more large CDR3 similarity clusters than pre-sensitization or healthy control sets, consistent with antigen-driven responses. Alopecia, a presumed autoimmune disease, was present in all patients, so the immune response of the patients might differ from that of healthy individuals. After repeated subsampling, the strength of the expansion versus patch-test correlation and the threshold at which it became significant changed. Patch test score correlated positively with the number of PT1 expanded TCRs, reaching significance at thresholds 8, 16 and 32 but not at 4. DPC sensitization did not change how many TCRs were above 1 in 1000 frequency, and no evidence was found of alterations in global repertoire structure.

CDR1 and CDR2, looked up from the germline V gene, are MDHEN and SYDVKM. The CDR3, from cysteine to phenylalanine, totals 14 residues. Only the CDR3 region is kept as DNA, spanning 42 bases read in frame from base 1. V trim: 3 bases; J trim: 2 bases; unmatched bases: 3. Read against the paper, the sample's time point label means: pre-sensitization, week 0. This specimen's treatment or condition label, per the study, means: therapeutic diphenylcyclopropenone sensitization with weekly scalp DPC. Total RNA was extracted from unfractionated whole blood that had been collected in Tempus Blood RNA tubes. Blood at each patch-test visit was drawn before the patch test was applied. Patients were eligible if aged 18 to 70, diagnosed with alopecia and judged suitable for DPC therapy, and pregnant patients were excluded. Receptor libraries were prepared by RACE. These reads were obtained on a NextSeq 500. During library preparation, unique molecular identifiers were attached to individual cDNA molecules so that TCRs could be counted in a quantitative, reproducible way. In the authors' own workflow: A median of around 100,000 TCRs per sample was observed, with a range of roughly 20,000 to 750,000. The Decombinator software suite was used to annotate the V, J and CDR3 of the TCR reads. For the PS versus PT1 abundance plots, all samples were subsampled to the same number of TCRs (28,000). TCRs were defined as expanded if absent before sensitization and observed at least eight times at the 2-week time point. TCRdb reprocessed the public reads (quality trimming at Q25 with fastp, clone calling with MiXCR) and kept in-frame beta chains. CDR3 protein sequences are deduplicated, and each keeps its most common genes and DNA. The V and J calls, along with clone size, are taken from TCRdb and not from the paper's own processing. The sample includes approximately 50,000 distinct CDR3 sequences, with 9.5% to 10% observed a single time. About 9.6% of the sample is held by the ten biggest clonotypes.

The sample consisted of whole blood, taken in connection with sensitization to the hapten diphenylcyclopropenone (DPC). The rearranged chain carries TRBV28 and TRBJ2-7; 8 central bases correspond to TRBD1. The clonotype originates from a woman in her 30s with alopecia areata. Some clones in this sample may be carry-over from other donors' samples. The DNA sequence follows: TGTGCCAGCAGTTTCTCCAGGGGGCCCTACGAGCAGTACTTC. Translation gives CASSFSRGPYEQYF.